Each of the 16 T cell receptor beta chains below was sequenced from the same sample in a study of cytomegalovirus exposure and HLA in healthy donors. The data were produced by immunoSEQ multiplex PCR, yet TCRdb's version contains in-frame clones alone and is incomplete. The sample lists 150,000 to 200,000 clones; 75% to 90% were seen once. The sequenced sample was PBMCs. Receptors originate from a man aged 18-30 years in good health and CMV-seropositive.

The rearrangement uses TRBV27 and TRBJ1-1; D call uncertain. Trimming cost V 7 bases and J 5 bases, with 8 bases left between them. The CDR3 runs 11 residues. CDR1 is MNHEY and CDR2 is SMNVEV in the germline V gene (reference sequence). CDR3 residues: CASIEGTEAFF. DNA of the CDR3: TGTGCCAGCATTGAGGGTACTGAAGCTTTCTTT.

This chain connects TRBV6-5 to TRBJ2-5; D gene uncertain. Germline V CDR1 and CDR2: MNHEY, SVGAGI. This CDR3 comprises 14 residues. V was cut by 0 bases and J by 5 bases, with 10 bases left in between. This CDR3 is CASSYSQATETQYF. CDR3 sequence (DNA): TGTGCCAGCAGTTACTCGCAAGCTACTGAGACCCAGTACTTC.

J is TRBJ1-2 and V is TRBV2, with D perhaps matching TRBD1 (5 bases). The CDR3 runs 13 residues. Germline V gives CDR1 SNHLY, CDR2 FYNNEI. Between the trimmed V and J ends, which lost 3 bases and 5 bases, there was a span of 10 bases. In DNA form, the CDR3 reads TGTGCCAGCAGTGACGGGGGGGGTTATGGCTACACCTTC. This gives the protein CASSDGGGYGYTF.

The chain employs TRBV28 and TRBJ2-7; 7 positions match TRBD2. The J segment lost 4 bases and the V segment lost 5 bases, leaving 8 bases of the junction unmatched. CDR3 length equals 14 residues. Germline CDR1 and CDR2: MDHEN and SYDVKM. In DNA, the CDR3 is TGTGCCAGCAGTCGCGGGAGTAAGAGGTACGAGCAGTACTTC. Amino acids: CASSRGSKRYEQYF.

V and J are TRBV21-1 and TRBJ2-5; the table's D call, TRBD1, has no DNA check behind it. TRBV21-1 is designated a pseudogene. The CDR3 has 17 residues. The CDR3 nucleotides read TGTGCCAGCAGCAAAGTTTCCACAGGAGAGTACCAAGAGACCCAGTACTTC. Protein sequence: CASSKVSTGEYQETQYF.

The chain carries TRBV2 and TRBJ2-7, with TRBD1 as a possible D gene (5 bases). The CDR3 is made up of 12 amino acids. The germline V gene encodes CDR1 SNHLY and CDR2 FYNNEI. The V end lost 6 bases, the J end lost 3 bases, and 9 bases lay between the germline ends. CDR3: CASRAQGYEQYF. The CDR3 DNA reads TGTGCCAGCAGGGCCCAGGGCTACGAGCAGTACTTC.

The chain is built from TRBV27 and TRBJ1-1, with unresolved D. There are 15 residues in the CDR3. The germline CDR1 and CDR2 sequences are MNHEY and SMNVEV (reference sequence). Deletions cut 3 bases from V and 5 bases from J, with 16 bases between. CDR3 amino acids: CASSLTPGRRTEAFF. The CDR3 DNA reads as TGTGCCAGCAGTTTGACCCCGGGGAGGCGAACTGAAGCTTTCTTT.

V usage is TRBV27 and J usage is TRBJ2-7; 10 bases fit TRBD2. This CDR3 has 14 amino acids. CDR1 and CDR2 (germline): MNHEY, SMNVEV (reference sequence). The J segment lost 5 bases and the V segment lost 9 bases, leaving 10 bases of the junction unmatched. CDR3 DNA: TGTGCCAGTTCGGCGGGACTAGCGTTCAACGAGCAGTACTTC. It codes for CASSAGLAFNEQYF.

V usage is TRBV5-6 and J usage is TRBJ2-7; 14 bases fit TRBD2. This CDR3 spans 17 amino acids. Germline V gene sequence: CDR1 SGHDT, CDR2 YYEEEE. V lost 3 bases and J lost 9; bases outside the gene matches: 14. CDR3 sequence reads: CASSSNGYGLAGGWQYF. The CDR3 DNA reads as TGTGCCAGCAGCTCTAACGGGTACGGACTAGCGGGAGGTTGGCAGTACTTC. The whole variable domain, remainder taken from reference TRBV5-6 and TRBJ2-7, is DAGVTQSPTHLIKTRGQQVTLRCSPKSGHDTVSWYQQALGQGPQFIFQYYEEEERQRGNFPDRFSGHQFPNYSSELNVNALLLGDSALYLCASSSNGYGLAGGWQYFGPGTRLTVT.

In DNA, the CDR3 is TGTGCCAGCAGCGTGGGGACAGGGGGTCAGCCCCAGCATTTT. Residues: CASSVGTGGQPQHF. The chain combines TRBV9 with TRBJ1-5; 11 nucleotides agree with TRBD1. In germline, CDR1 is SGDLS, CDR2 YYNGEE. The junction had 1 base not matched to a gene; V was cut back by 2 bases and J by 6 bases. This CDR3 is built from 14 residues.

The DNA of the CDR3 is TGTGCCAGCAGGAGGACAGGGGTTCTAGATACGCAGTATTTT. It is translated as CASRRTGVLDTQYF. The rearrangement uses TRBV28 and TRBJ2-3, with 9 bases lining up with TRBD1. This CDR3 contains 14 residues. The junction had 6 bases not matched to a gene; V was cut back by 6 bases and J by 5 bases. Germline V lookup: CDR1 MDHEN, CDR2 SYDVKM.

This chain joins TRBV2 and TRBJ1-2; 9 bases line up with TRBD1. J lost 4 bases, V lost 11 bases, and 14 bases had no gene match. CDR3 length: 15 amino acids. The germline gives CDR1 SNHLY, CDR2 FYNNEI. The CDR3 here is CAGTTRGQGGYGYTF. The CDR3 region has the DNA TGTGCCGGAACCACACGGGGACAGGGAGGCTATGGCTACACCTTC.

The CDR3: CASSPTAGSNTEAFF. The DNA for the CDR3 is TGTGCCAGCAGCCCAACCGCCGGGAGTAACACTGAAGCTTTCTTT. V is TRBV7-8 and J is TRBJ1-1, with D unclear. The germline CDR1 and CDR2 sequences are SGHVS and FQNEAQ. Trimming pared 5 bases from V and 2 bases from J, leaving 15 bases between. This CDR3 spans 15 amino acids. The full variable domain, rest sourced from reference TRBV7-8 and TRBJ1-1, is GAGVSQSPRYKVAKRGQDVALRCDPISGHVSLFWYQQALGQGPEFLTYFQNEAQLDKSGLPSDRFFAERPEGSVSTLKIQRTQQEDSAVYLCASSPTAGSNTEAFFGQGTRLTVV.

The V and J genes are TRBV2 and TRBJ2-4; D is ambiguous. This CDR3 spans 13 amino acids. Germline CDR1 and CDR2: SNHLY and FYNNEI. V shed 8 bases and J shed 0 bases, with 8 bases lying between them. This chain's CDR3 is CASRSLAKNIQYF. Written as DNA, the CDR3 is TGTGCCAGCCGGAGCTTAGCCAAAAACATTCAGTACTTC.

This clone occurred once. CDR3 region: CASSLLTAGNTEAFF. CDR3 coding DNA: TGCGCCAGCAGCTTGTTAACGGCAGGGAACACTGAAGCTTTCTTT. The J gene is TRBJ1-1, the V gene TRBV5-1; D ambiguous. V was clipped by 1 base and J by 1 base, with 11 bases between them. The CDR3 spans 15 residues. CDR1 is SGHRS, CDR2 YFSETQ, per germline.

The chain couples TRBV28 to TRBJ2-1; 9 nucleotides match TRBD1. Losses at the gene ends were 8 bases for V and 5 bases for J; bases not matched to a gene: 10. Germline V gives CDR1 MDHEN, CDR2 SYDVKM. This CDR3 comprises 15 residues. The CDR3 DNA follows: TGTGCCAGCCGGGGTGAGGGACAGGGAAACAATGAGCAGTTCTTC. This encodes CASRGEGQGNNEQFF.